A selection of T cell receptor beta chains follows, all from one sample in a study of technical replicates of blood from a handful of donors. Sequencing was performed with immunoSEQ multiplex PCR; in TCRdb, only in-frame clones are kept and a portion is missing. The sample consists of more than 65,000 clones, approximately 88% of them appearing once. Sequencing input: PBMCs. These receptors originate from a human donor in good health. Some clones in this sample may be carry-over from other donors' samples. CDR3s include the opening cysteine and the closing phenylalanine or tryptophan. D genes are given only for firm matches. Size values are once, few and many counts, or a class for expanded clones, and some rows have none.

D,V,J,size,CDR3,DNA
.,TRBV7-9,TRBJ2-2,.,CANRGGNTGELFF,TGTGCCAATCGAGGAGGCAACACCGGGGAGCTGTTTTTT
TRBD1,TRBV2,TRBJ1-6,few,CASREQGYNSPLHF,TGTGCCAGCAGGGAACAGGGGTACAATTCACCCCTCCACTTT
TRBD2,TRBV7-2,TRBJ2-3,.,CASSLGTSASTQYF,TGTGCCAGCAGCTTAGGGACTAGCGCCTCTACGCAGTATTTT
TRBD2,TRBV7-2,TRBJ2-7,once,CASSSPTSGYPYEQYF,TGTGCCAGCAGCTCCCCGACTAGCGGATATCCCTACGAGCAGTACTTC
.,TRBV10-3,TRBJ2-1,.,CAISVYLMYNEQFF,TGTGCCATCAGTGTCTATTTGATGTACAATGAGCAGTTCTTC
TRBD1,TRBV19,TRBJ2-1,.,CASSQLGDRGLHEQFF,TGTGCCAGTAGTCAGTTAGGGGACAGGGGACTCCATGAGCAGTTCTTC
TRBD1,TRBV7-6,TRBJ1-3,.,CASSSDRVISGNTIYF,TGTGCCAGCAGCTCGGACAGGGTAATATCTGGAAACACCATATATTTT
TRBD2,TRBV4-1,TRBJ2-5,.,CASSHVGGGTETQYF,TGCGCCAGCAGCCATGTAGGCGGGGGGACAGAGACCCAGTACTTC
TRBD2,TRBV12-5,TRBJ2-5,.,CASGGSGNQETQYF,TGTGCTAGTGGAGGAAGCGGGAACCAAGAGACCCAGTACTTC
.,TRBV4-1,TRBJ1-2,.,CASSQVPVIILGYTF,TGCGCCAGCAGCCAAGTTCCGGTGATCATTCTTGGCTACACCTTC
.,TRBV5-4,TRBJ2-3,.,CASSLGRRGPDTQYF,TGTGCCAGCAGCTTGGGTAGAAGGGGCCCAGATACGCAGTATTTT
.,TRBV7-2,TRBJ1-4,.,CASSPQGTNEKLFF,TGTGCCAGCAGCCCGCAGGGGACTAATGAAAAACTGTTTTTT
.,TRBV6-5,TRBJ1-5,.,CASSPDSYQPQHF,TGTGCCAGCAGTCCGGACAGCTATCAGCCCCAGCATTTT
TRBD1,TRBV7-8,TRBJ2-7,.,CASSHRQGGYEQYF,TGTGCCAGCAGCCATCGACAGGGGGGCTACGAGCAGTACTTC
TRBD1,TRBV27,TRBJ2-3,.,CASSLLGQGADTQYF,TGTGCCAGCAGTCTCCTCGGACAGGGGGCAGATACGCAGTATTTT
TRBD1,TRBV4-1,TRBJ2-7,.,CASSQDRGRSYEQYF,TGCGCCAGCAGCCAAGACAGGGGGCGTTCGTACGAGCAGTACTTC
.,TRBV4-1,TRBJ2-7,.,CASSQMGAEQYF,TGCGCCAGCAGCCAGATGGGGGCTGAGCAGTACTTC